This is a list of T cell receptor beta chains from one sample in a study of shared clonotypes between healthy human individuals. Method: immunoSEQ multiplex PCR; TCRdb's copy keeps in-frame clones and lacks some. The sample shows about 2.4 million clones, 90% to 95% of them seen only once. The specimen was naive CD4+ T cells from PBMCs. These receptors were obtained from a young man in good health. Some clones in this sample may be carry-over from other donors' samples. Both conserved end residues are part of each CDR3. Each record gives: V gene, J gene, clone size, D gene, CDR3 protein, CDR3 DNA. A D gene is named only where the DNA matches it firmly. For some rows the clone size is stated as once, few or many, or as a class when expanded; others skip it.

TRBV28	TRBJ2-2	.	TRBD2	CASSLTSGRGIGELFF	TGTGCCAGCAGTTTAACTAGCGGGAGGGGTATCGGGGAGCTGTTTTTT
TRBV7-3	TRBJ1-1	.	TRBD1	CASSLTGFTNTEAFF	TGTGCCAGCAGCTTGACAGGGTTTACCAACACTGAAGCTTTCTTT
TRBV16	TRBJ1-1	.	.	CASSSNFIEEAFF	TGTGCCAGCAGTTCGAACTTTATCGAAGAAGCTTTCTTT
TRBV6-1	TRBJ1-4	.	.	CASSEQGMGIEKLFF	TGTGCCAGCAGTGAACAAGGGATGGGGATTGAAAAACTGTTTTTT
TRBV6-1	TRBJ2-1	once	.	CASSEKGQGRFF	TGTGCCAGCAGTGAAAAAGGGCAGGGCCGGTTCTTC
TRBV7-2	TRBJ1-1	.	.	CASSLGERGGRAFF	TGTGCCAGCAGCTTAGGCGAGCGCGGGGGCCGAGCTTTCTTT
TRBV15	TRBJ2-7	.	.	CATSSRQGGYEQYF	TGTGCCACCAGCAGCCGGCAGGGTGGCTACGAGCAGTACTTC
TRBV30	TRBJ1-2	once	.	CAWSKAGSAPGGGYTF	TGTGCCTGGAGTAAGGCAGGGAGTGCGCCGGGAGGGGGCTACACCTTC
TRBV19	TRBJ2-2	once	.	CASSTPRVLGTGELFF	TGTGCCAGTAGTACCCCCAGGGTTTTAGGCACCGGGGAGCTGTTTTTT
TRBV5-1	TRBJ2-1	.	.	CASSLDASSYNEQFF	TGCGCCAGCAGCTTGGACGCCAGCTCCTACAATGAGCAGTTCTTC
TRBV11-2	TRBJ2-3	.	.	CASSLLRSPSTDTQYF	TGTGCCAGCAGCTTATTGCGGAGCCCTAGCACAGATACGCAGTATTTT
TRBV7-9	TRBJ2-7	.	.	CASSLEVVGSTYEQYF	TGTGCCAGCAGCCTAGAGGTTGTCGGGAGCACCTACGAGCAGTACTTC
TRBV28	TRBJ2-7	.	.	CASSLPLGSGLAEQYF	TGTGCCAGCAGCCTCCCCCTTGGCTCCGGTTTGGCCGAGCAGTACTTC
TRBV7-9	TRBJ2-1	.	.	CASSSWGNEQFF	TGTGCCAGCAGCTCGTGGGGTAATGAGCAGTTCTTC
TRBV9	TRBJ1-1	.	.	CASSARLGDTEAFF	TGTGCCAGCAGCGCCCGCCTTGGAGACACTGAAGCTTTCTTT
TRBV28	TRBJ1-4	once	.	CASSLGGAATNEKLFF	TGTGCCAGCAGTTTAGGGGGCGCCGCAACTAATGAAAAACTGTTTTTT
TRBV5-6	TRBJ1-2	.	.	CASSSDPTARYNTF	TGTGCCAGCAGCTCTGACCCAACCGCGCGGTATAACACCTTC
TRBV5-1	TRBJ1-1	.	.	CASSLQPEVTEAFF	TGCGCCAGCAGCTTACAGCCTGAGGTCACTGAAGCTTTCTTT
TRBV11-3	TRBJ2-5	.	TRBD2	CASSPGGDQETQYF	TGTGCCAGCAGCCCGGGGGGGGACCAAGAGACCCAGTACTTC
TRBV2	TRBJ1-5	.	.	CATQGTHNQPQHF	TGTGCCACCCAGGGGACCCACAATCAGCCCCAGCATTTT
TRBV23-1	TRBJ2-7	.	.	CASSCRGTESYEQYF	TGCGCCAGCAGTTGCCGGGGGACAGAATCCTACGAGCAGTACTTC
TRBV10-3	TRBJ1-2	.	TRBD1	CAISDQTDRGGYTF	TGTGCCATCAGCGATCAGACCGACAGGGGTGGCTACACCTTC
TRBV30	TRBJ2-7	.	TRBD1	CAWSRDSSYEQYF	TGTGCCTGGAGTAGGGACAGTTCCTACGAGCAGTACTTC
TRBV6-1	TRBJ2-5	.	.	CASSEIFKWGRASKIEAQETQYF	TGTGCCAGCAGTGAAATCTTTAAGTGGGGAAGGGCTAGCAAAATTGAGGCCCAAGAGACCCAGTACTTC
TRBV25-1	TRBJ2-3	.	.	CASMLSGTQYF	TGTGCCAGCATGTTGAGCGGTACGCAGTATTTT
TRBV5-4	TRBJ2-5	.	TRBD1	CASSLRQGLSSGETQYF	TGTGCCAGCAGCCTGCGACAGGGGCTAAGTTCGGGAGAGACCCAGTACTTC
TRBV18	TRBJ2-7	once	.	CASSPGHIGLYEQYF	TGTGCCAGCTCACCGGGACACATTGGACTTTACGAGCAGTACTTC
TRBV5-6	TRBJ2-1	.	.	CASSLVGSLKYNEQFF	TGTGCCAGCAGCTTGGTGGGTAGCCTCAAATACAATGAGCAGTTCTTC
TRBV2	TRBJ2-5	.	.	CASSDGRGGQETQYF	TGTGCCAGCAGTGATGGCAGGGGAGGGCAAGAGACCCAGTACTTC
TRBV19	TRBJ2-7	.	.	CASSRWGSNEQYF	TGTGCCAGTAGCCGATGGGGTTCAAACGAGCAGTACTTC
TRBV5-1	TRBJ1-2	.	TRBD1	CASSLGSTGAGTNGYTF	TGCGCCAGCAGCTTAGGATCGACAGGGGCCGGGACAAATGGCTACACCTTC
TRBV28	TRBJ1-5	.	TRBD1	CASSRGGQLNQPQHF	TGTGCCAGCAGCCGTGGGGGACAGCTCAATCAGCCCCAGCATTTT
TRBV29-1	TRBJ2-6	.	.	CSVVVGANVLTF	TGCAGCGTTGTTGTTGGGGCCAACGTCCTGACTTTC
TRBV7-3	TRBJ2-1	once	.	CASSPSLGGSYSSYNEQFF	TGTGCCAGCAGCCCATCATTAGGGGGTAGCTACAGCTCCTACAATGAGCAGTTCTTC
TRBV14	TRBJ2-3	once	.	CASSQGARTDTQYF	TGTGCCAGCAGCCAGGGGGCGCGAACAGATACGCAGTATTTT
TRBV19	TRBJ2-7	.	.	CASSASYTVYEQYF	TGTGCCAGTAGCGCGTCCTACACGGTCTACGAGCAGTACTTC
TRBV15	TRBJ2-2	.	.	CATSRDRGPNPGELFF	TGTGCCACCAGCAGAGATAGGGGCCCTAACCCCGGGGAGCTGTTTTTT
TRBV5-1	TRBJ2-1	.	.	CASSLGQTGGNEQFF	TGCGCCAGCAGCCTAGGACAGACGGGGGGAAATGAGCAGTTCTTC
TRBV9	TRBJ2-5	.	TRBD2	CASSVATGGKETQYF	TGTGCCAGCAGCGTAGCGACGGGAGGGAAAGAGACCCAGTACTTC
TRBV19	TRBJ2-7	.	.	CASSRTALVYEQYF	TGTGCCAGTAGTAGGACTGCCCTTGTCTACGAGCAGTACTTC
TRBV2	TRBJ2-1	.	TRBD2	CASLSGGREQFF	TGTGCCAGCCTAAGCGGGGGCCGGGAGCAGTTCTTC
TRBV28	TRBJ2-6	once	TRBD1	CASSLSVQGSGANVLTF	TGTGCCAGCAGTTTATCCGTACAGGGGTCTGGGGCCAACGTCCTGACTTTC
TRBV18	TRBJ1-2	.	.	CASSPPYGFYGYTF	TGTGCCAGCTCACCACCGTACGGTTTCTATGGCTACACCTTC
TRBV11-2	TRBJ2-5	.	.	CASSLAGTQETQYF	TGTGCCAGCAGCTTAGCAGGGACCCAAGAGACCCAGTACTTC
TRBV21-1	TRBJ2-1	once	.	CASSKDGATSYNEQFF	TGTGCCAGCAGCAAAGATGGGGCGACTAGCTACAATGAGCAGTTCTTC
TRBV28	TRBJ2-5	.	.	CATDDRLTQETQYF	TGTGCCACCGACGACAGGCTAACACAAGAGACCCAGTACTTC
TRBV5-1	TRBJ2-1	.	.	CASSLGLRGSSYNEQFF	TGCGCCAGCAGCTTGGGCTTGCGGGGCAGCTCCTACAATGAGCAGTTCTTC
TRBV5-1	TRBJ1-6	.	TRBD1	CASSFDRGALHF	TGCGCCAGCAGCTTTGACAGGGGCGCCCTCCACTTT
TRBV19	TRBJ1-4	.	TRBD1	CASSIEFRGGNEKLFF	TGTGCCAGTAGTATAGAGTTCCGAGGGGGCAATGAAAAACTGTTTTTT
TRBV7-3	TRBJ1-1	.	.	CASSEQGLNTEAFF	TGTGCCAGCAGCGAACAGGGCTTGAACACTGAAGCTTTCTTT
TRBV28	TRBJ2-7	.	.	CASSDLGTPLSYEQYF	TGTGCCAGCAGTGACCTCGGGACACCCTTGTCCTACGAGCAGTACTTC
TRBV27	TRBJ1-1	.	.	CASTPGWGGVSTEAFF	TGTGCCAGCACCCCAGGTTGGGGGGGGGTGAGCACTGAAGCTTTCTTT
TRBV23-1	TRBJ2-5	.	.	CASSRRWGKEETQYF	TGCGCCAGCAGTCGTCGATGGGGGAAGGAAGAGACCCAGTACTTC
TRBV28	TRBJ2-1	.	.	CASRPTSPHNEQFF	TGTGCCAGCAGGCCCACTAGCCCTCACAATGAGCAGTTCTTC
TRBV5-1	TRBJ2-7	.	TRBD2	CASSRGLADTYEQYF	TGCGCCAGCAGTCGTGGGCTAGCGGACACCTACGAGCAGTACTTC
TRBV6-1	TRBJ2-7	.	.	CASSPGGRYEQYF	TGTGCCTCCTCCCCTGGCGGGCGCTACGAGCAGTACTTC
TRBV11-3	TRBJ2-7	once	TRBD2	CASSPGGGSYEQYF	TGTGCCAGCAGCCCCGGGGGGGGCTCCTACGAGCAGTACTTC
TRBV28	TRBJ1-4	.	TRBD1	CASSLTGGGEKLFF	TGTGCCAGCAGTTTAACAGGGGGCGGTGAAAAACTGTTTTTT
TRBV7-6	TRBJ2-2	.	TRBD2	CASSLAGGTTGELFF	TGTGCCAGCAGCTTAGCGGGGGGGACGACCGGGGAGCTGTTTTTT